The 31 T cell receptor beta chains presented below share a single source sample, sequenced in a study of HIV-infected patients and healthy controls. cDNA was made from 400 to 500 ng RNA using alpha and beta constant primers. Each of the alpha and beta chains got its own library through chain-specific third strand synthesis with indices. Using its own MiXCR run on the 5' RACE reads, TCRdb lists one record per CDR3 protein. The sample yields about 6,000 distinct CDR3 sequences, roughly 8.9% seen once. Follow-up blood was drawn about 14 weeks, roughly three months, after antiretroviral therapy began. All unsorted peripheral T cells were captured because whole blood was used without fractionation. The sample consisted of blood, taken during antiretroviral therapy. These TCRs come from an adult with HIV infection.

This chain joins TRBV14 and TRBJ2-1, with a tentative D call TRBD2 (5 bases). The V and J ends lost 4 bases and 4 bases respectively, with 8 bases between them. Germline assignment: CDR1 SGHDN and CDR2 FVKESK. The CDR3 has 13 residues. The CDR3 bases are TGTGCCAGCAGCCGGGGAGCATACAATGAGCAGTTCTTC. Translated: CASSRGAYNEQFF.

Relative to its sample, this clonotype is medium-sized. The chain employs TRBV20-1 and TRBJ2-7; D may be TRBD1 (6 bases). V lost 1 base and J 3 bases, leaving 10 bases between the germline ends. The CDR3 runs to 13 residues. From germline, CDR1 is DFQATT and CDR2 SNEGSKA (reference sequence). CDR3 residues: CSARGTVVYEQYF. CDR3 bases: TGCAGTGCTAGAGGGACAGTGGTCTACGAGCAGTACTTC.

The chain links TRBV12-3 or TRBV12-4 to TRBJ1-4; tentatively, D is TRBD1 (5 bases). CDR3 size: 14 residues. Trimming stripped 8 bases from V and 8 bases from J, with 18 bases between. In DNA form, the CDR3 reads TGTGCCAGCGGAGGATCTCAGGGCCACGAAAAACTGTTTTTT. Protein: CASGGSQGHEKLFF.

By share, this clonotype counts as medium-sized. This chain links TRBV7-2 with TRBJ1-5; no firm D call. The CDR3 spans 15 residues. V shed 4 bases and J shed 2 bases, with 12 bases lying between them. In germline, CDR1 is SGHTA, CDR2 FQGNSA. CDR3 amino acids: CASSSGGVGNQPQHF. CDR3 DNA sequence: TGTGCCAGCAGCTCCGGTGGCGTGGGCAATCAGCCCCAGCATTTT.

The table lists this clonotype with many counts. The chain couples TRBV25-1 to TRBJ2-3; 8 bases align to TRBD2. V gave up 6 bases and J gave up 1 base; unmatched junction bases: 6. Germline values: CDR1 MGHDK, CDR2 SYGVNS. The CDR3 length is 15 residues. CDR3 coding DNA: TGTGCCAGCAGCGGAGATAGCGGGGGCACAGATACGCAGTATTTT. Protein sequence: CASSGDSGGTDTQYF. The entire variable domain, with the rest obtained from reference TRBV25-1 and TRBJ2-3, is as follows: EADIYQTPRYLVIGTGKKITLECSQTMGHDKMYWYQQDPGMELHLIHYSYGVNSTEKGDLSSESTVSRIRTEHFPLTLESARPSHTSQYLCASSGDSGGTDTQYFGPGTRLTVL.

This clonotype is medium-sized by share. The rearrangement uses TRBV29-1 and TRBJ2-7; D is perhaps TRBD2 (5 bases). The V end lost 7 bases, the J end lost 0 bases, and 16 bases lay between the germline ends. In germline, CDR1 is SQVTM, CDR2 ANQGSEA. CDR3 size: 14 residues. As DNA, the CDR3 is TGCAGCGCACTAGACGGCCGGAGCTCCTACGAGCAGTACTTC. Residues: CSALDGRSSYEQYF.

This clonotype was seen ten or more times. The genes are TRBV12-3 or TRBV12-4 and TRBJ1-5, with TRBD1 as a possible D gene (5 bases). V lost 3 bases and J 5 bases, leaving 14 bases between the germline ends. The CDR3 is 15 residues long. CDR3 amino acids: CASSFGGAMDQPQHF. The CDR3 DNA is TGTGCCAGCAGTTTTGGGGGAGCAATGGATCAGCCCCAGCATTTT.

This clonotype is labeled as medium-sized. The rearrangement links TRBV4-1 to TRBJ1-5; no firm D call. The ends were cut back, 0 bases at V and 6 bases at J, with 6 bases in the middle. This CDR3 spans 13 amino acids. Per germline, CDR1 MGHRA and CDR2 YSYEKL. In DNA form, the CDR3 reads TGCGCCAGCAGCCAAGATATCGCTCAGCCCCAGCATTTT. As protein: CASSQDIAQPQHF.

This clonotype appeared many times. The chain recombines TRBV14 with TRBJ1-3, with a weak D call TRBD1 (6 bases). From germline, CDR1 is SGHDN and CDR2 FVKESK. V lost 0 bases, J lost 6 bases, and 15 bases lay in between. The CDR3 is made up of 16 amino acids. The CDR3 nucleotides are TGTGCCAGCAGCCAAGACAGAAACAGGGCGAAAAACACCATATATTTT. This translates into CASSQDRNRAKNTIYF.

The sample holds a few counts of this clonotype. V gene TRBV28 combines with J gene TRBJ2-5; D remains ambiguous. CDR1 and CDR2 from the germline V gene are MDHEN and SYDVKM. This CDR3 has 11 amino acids. V gave up 5 bases and J gave up 5 bases, with 6 bases separating them. CDR3: CASSPRETQYF. The CDR3 region has the DNA TGTGCCAGCAGTCCCAGGGAGACCCAGTACTTC.

This clonotype was seen many times. The chain recombines TRBV28 with TRBJ1-1; no clear D. The CDR3 consists of 13 residues. Germline lookup yields CDR1 MDHEN and CDR2 SYDVKM. Trimming pared 5 bases from V and 4 bases from J, leaving 11 bases between. The CDR3 coding sequence is TGTGCCAGCAGTCCGACCTCTAGCACTGAAGCTTTCTTT. Amino acid sequence: CASSPTSSTEAFF.

This clonotype is labeled as medium-sized (0.01 to 0.1%). The chain uses TRBV10-3 and TRBJ1-1; no clear D gene. The CDR3 contains 14 residues. Germline CDR1 reads ENHRY; CDR2 reads SYGVKD. Trimming pared 0 bases from V and 8 bases from J, leaving 13 bases between. CDR3 DNA sequence: TGTGCCATCAGTGAGTCGGTAACCAGCACCGAAGCTTTCTTT. It is translated as CAISESVTSTEAFF.

This chain links TRBV6-6 with TRBJ2-7; no clear D. The V gene lost 3 bases and the J gene lost 7 bases, with 10 bases spanning the gap. Germline loops: CDR1 MNHNY, CDR2 SVGAGI (reference sequence). The CDR3 consists of 12 residues. CDR3 protein: CASSYGLVEQYF. The CDR3 DNA reads TGTGCCAGCAGTTATGGATTGGTGGAGCAGTACTTC.

The table lists this clonotype with many counts. The chain couples TRBV5-1 to TRBJ1-1; D gene unclear. The germline V gene encodes CDR1 SGHRS and CDR2 YFSETQ. Deletions cut 2 bases from V and 1 base from J, with 6 bases between. The CDR3 totals 13 residues. The CDR3 here is CASSLKQNTEAFF. The CDR3 region has the DNA TGCGCCAGCAGCTTAAAACAGAACACTGAAGCTTTCTTT.

By share of the sample, this clonotype is medium-sized. The chain is built from TRBV7-2 and TRBJ1-5; D unclear. The CDR3 extends over 13 amino acids. Germline CDR1 SGHTA, CDR2 FQGNSA. V lost 4 bases to trimming and J lost 6 bases, with 10 bases between them. Written as DNA, the CDR3 is TGTGCCAGCAGCTCCCAGGTGGGTCAGCCCCAGCATTTT. Translation: CASSSQVGQPQHF.

This clonotype is labeled as medium-sized. This sequence joins TRBV4-2 and TRBJ2-7, with 7 nucleotides matching TRBD2. This CDR3 has 14 amino acids. Trimming removed 3 bases from V and 4 bases from J; junction bases left unmatched: 6. Germline V CDR1 and CDR2: LGHNA, YNFKEQ. CDR3 nucleotide sequence: TGTGCCAGCAGCCAGGACCGGCGGGAGTACGAGCAGTACTTC. Amino acid sequence: CASSQDRREYEQYF.

This clonotype is medium-sized (0.01 to 0.1%) in the sample. The genes are TRBV4-1 and TRBJ1-6; D not certain. Germline V gene data show CDR1 as MGHRA and CDR2 as YSYEKL. The CDR3 covers 13 residues. V lost 0 bases to trimming and J lost 11 bases, with 8 bases between them. The CDR3 nucleotides read TGCGCCAGCAGCCAAGATTCCTATCCACCCCTCCACTTT. Encoded protein: CASSQDSYPPLHF.

This clonotype was detected ten times or more. This chain joins TRBV6-1 and TRBJ2-7; 13 bases line up with TRBD2. The CDR3 totals 16 residues. CDR1 MNHNS and CDR2 SASEGT come from the germline V gene. Trimming removed 4 bases from V and 2 bases from J; junction bases left unmatched: 5. In DNA, the CDR3 is TGTGCCAGCAGTGGACTAGCGGGAGGCAGAACCTACGAGCAGTACTTC. Its protein product is CASSGLAGGRTYEQYF.

By proportion, this clonotype is medium-sized. V gene TRBV28 combines with J gene TRBJ2-2, with 10 bases that match TRBD2. This CDR3 has 16 amino acids. V trimming: 4 bases; J trimming: 6 bases; junction bases outside the gene matches: 8. The germline gives CDR1 MDHEN, CDR2 SYDVKM. The CDR3 spells CASSYVPGLAPGELFF. In DNA, the CDR3 is TGTGCCAGCAGTTATGTCCCGGGACTAGCGCCCGGGGAGCTGTTTTTT.

About this clonotype: A read error may be the cause here, since a much bigger clone is one base away. The chain combines TRBV11-2 with TRBJ1-1, with D uncertain. The V gene lost 0 bases and the J gene lost 0 bases, with 2 bases spanning the gap. CDR1 and CDR2 from the germline V gene are SGHAT and FQNNGV. CDR3 length equals 13 residues. The CDR3 is CASSLELNTEAFF. CDR3 DNA sequence: TGTGCCAGCAGCTTAGAACTGAACACTGAAGCTTTCTTT. Filled out from reference TRBV11-2 and TRBJ1-1, the complete variable domain reads EAGVAQSPRYKIIEKRQSVAFWCNPISGHATLYWYQQILGQGPKLLIQFQNNGVVDDSQLPKDRFSAERLKGVDSTLKIQPAKLEDSAVYLCASSLELNTEAFFGQGTRLTVV.

A remark on this clonotype: A read error is possible here, since a much larger clone lies one base away. The gene calls are TRBV5-1 and TRBJ2-5; D remains unclear. The CDR3 sequence is 13 residues long. V was clipped by 1 base and J by 5 bases, with 9 bases between them. Germline lookup yields CDR1 SGHRS and CDR2 YFSETQ. The DNA of the CDR3 is TGCGCCAGCAGCTTGCGGCATATCGAGACCCAGTACTTC. Translated: CASSLRHIETQYF.

The genes are TRBV12-3 or TRBV12-4 and TRBJ1-5; D is perhaps TRBD1 (6 bases). This CDR3 comprises 16 residues. V lost 5 bases, J lost 3 bases, and 17 bases lay in between. The DNA for the CDR3 is TGTGCCAGCAGTCACATCGGGGGGCGGCCCAATCAGCCCCAGCATTTT. It encodes CASSHIGGRPNQPQHF.

The V and J genes are TRBV18 and TRBJ2-3; 11 bases are shared with TRBD2. V trimming: 3 bases; J trimming: 8 bases; junction bases outside the gene matches: 7. The CDR3 length is 15 residues. Per the germline V gene, CDR1 is KGHSH and CDR2 is LQKENI. The CDR3 nucleotides are TGTGCCAGCTCACCGGTTACTAGCGGGGGTCCTACGCAGTATTTT. It translates to CASSPVTSGGPTQYF.

In its sample, this clonotype ranks as medium-sized. V is TRBV29-1 and J is TRBJ2-7; unclear D gene. Germline CDR1 is SQVTM and CDR2 is ANQGSEA. This CDR3 has 14 residues. V was cut by 6 bases and J by 2 bases, with 17 bases left in between. CDR3 loop: CSVSPSGVPYEQYF. Here the CDR3 DNA reads TGCAGCGTGAGCCCGAGTGGGGTTCCCTACGAGCAGTACTTC.

This clonotype was seen ten or more times. The V gene is TRBV10-3, the J gene TRBJ2-2, with TRBD2 matching over 8 bases. After removal of 6 bases from V and 5 bases from J, the junction contained 14 bases not matched to a gene. Germline lookup yields CDR1 ENHRY and CDR2 SYGVKD. This CDR3 spans 17 amino acids. This CDR3 reads CAISAGTRGGETGELFF. CDR3 bases: TGTGCCATCAGCGCCGGGACTAGGGGAGGAGAAACCGGGGAGCTGTTTTTT.

The gene calls are TRBV11-2 and TRBJ2-5, with unresolved D. Trimming cost V 0 bases and J 2 bases, with 7 bases left between them. The CDR3 sequence is 14 residues long. Germline CDR1 and CDR2: SGHAT and FQNNGV. CDR3 coding DNA: TGTGCCAGCAGCTTAGATGTGGGGCAAGAGACCCAGTACTTC. This translates into CASSLDVGQETQYF.

By share, this clonotype ranks as medium-sized. The rearrangement uses TRBV20-1 and TRBJ2-2; perhaps TRBD1 as D (5 bases). This CDR3 is built from 14 residues. The V end lost 4 bases, the J end lost 4 bases, and 13 bases lay between the germline ends. The germline V gene has CDR1 DFQATT and CDR2 SNEGSKA (reference sequence). This CDR3 is CSAKGQGGTGELFF. The CDR3 DNA is TGCAGTGCTAAAGGGCAGGGCGGCACCGGGGAGCTGTTTTTT.

This clonotype is termed medium-sized (0.01 to 0.1%). This chain uses TRBV10-3 with TRBJ1-4, with 8 bases that match TRBD1. Germline V gives CDR1 ENHRY, CDR2 SYGVKD. The CDR3 totals 13 residues. With 4 bases clipped from V and 8 bases from J, the junction kept 3 bases outside the gene matches. CDR3 in DNA: TGTGCCATCAGTGCAGGGGGCACAGAAAAACTGTTTTTT. Translating it yields CAISAGGTEKLFF.

This clonotype was observed at least ten times. The chain joins TRBV28 to TRBJ1-5; 7 positions match TRBD1. Per the germline V gene, CDR1 is MDHEN and CDR2 is SYDVKM. CDR3 length: 16 residues. V dropped 4 bases and J dropped 7; count of bases not matched to a gene: 13. The CDR3 nucleotides read TGTGCCAGCAGTTCCGGGACAGCCCCTGAGCCCCAGCCCCAGCATTTT. Its protein product is CASSSGTAPEPQPQHF. Variable domain in full (rest from reference TRBV28 and TRBJ1-5): DVKVTQSSRYLVKRTGEKVFLECVQDMDHENMFWYRQDPGLGLRLIYFSYDVKMKEKGDIPEGYSVSREKKERFSLILESASTNQTSMYLCASSSGTAPEPQPQHFGDGTRLSIL.

This clonotype is categorized as medium-sized. The chain carries TRBV2 and TRBJ2-1; TRBD1 might be the D (5 bases). The CDR3 extends over 15 amino acids. Trimming left V 7 bases short and J 6 bases short, with 19 bases between. The germline V gene has CDR1 SNHLY and CDR2 FYNNEI. The CDR3 loop is CASTELGVRGNEQFF. The CDR3 DNA is TGTGCCAGCACCGAGCTAGGGGTTCGCGGCAATGAGCAGTTCTTC.

This clonotype has more than one count but fewer than ten. The rearrangement links TRBV4-2 to TRBJ2-7, with D tentatively TRBD1 (5 bases). V lost 4 bases and J 4 bases, leaving 23 bases between the germline ends. The CDR3 is 17 amino acids. Germline V lookup: CDR1 LGHNA, CDR2 YNFKEQ. CDR3 sequence (DNA): TGTGCCAGCAGCCCCTACCCAGGGAACACCCTTGGGTACGAGCAGTACTTC. It encodes CASSPYPGNTLGYEQYF.